Below, 5 T cell receptor beta chains from the same sample are listed, as sequenced in a study of blood T cell repertoires in COVID-19. Data came from immunoSEQ multiplex PCR; TCRdb stores just in-frame clones and leaves some out. The sample has a few hundred thousand clones, 86% seen once. The sequenced material came from peripheral blood. These receptors all come from a woman in her 50s with acute or convalescent COVID-19.

This clone was seen just once. The rearrangement uses TRBV3-1 (or the pseudogene TRBV3-2) and TRBJ1-1, with D tentatively TRBD1 (5 bases). From germline, CDR1 is LGHDT and CDR2 YNNKEL (reference sequence). Trimming stripped 3 bases from V and 4 bases from J, with 12 bases between. CDR3 length: 14 amino acids. The CDR3 reads CASSQLGEVTEAFF. The CDR3 DNA is TGTGCCAGCAGCCAGCTGGGGGAGGTCACTGAAGCTTTCTTT.

Only a few counts were recorded for this clone. The genes are TRBV5-4 and TRBJ1-4; 7 bases match TRBD1. V was pared by 3 bases and J by 7 bases, with 6 bases of the junction left unmatched. CDR1 and CDR2 from the germline V gene are SGHNT and YYREEE (reference sequence). The CDR3 length is 14 residues. This CDR3 is CASSSGTESEKLFF. The CDR3 DNA sequence: TGTGCCAGCAGCTCCGGGACAGAGAGTGAAAAACTGTTTTTT.

This clone was seen only a few times. The chain employs TRBV7-8 and TRBJ1-5, with D possibly TRBD1 on 5 matching bases. CDR1 is SGHVS and CDR2 is FQNEAQ in the germline V gene. This CDR3 spans 19 amino acids. Trimming stripped 1 base from V and 2 bases from J, with 21 bases between. The CDR3, as DNA: TGTGCCAGCAGCTTAGTTGCTAGTACTGGGGCAACCGGCAATCAGCCCCAGCATTTT. Amino acid sequence: CASSLVASTGATGNQPQHF.

This CDR3 reads CATSDHREAKNIQYF. The DNA of the CDR3 is TGTGCCACCAGTGACCACAGGGAGGCCAAAAACATTCAGTACTTC. V and J are TRBV24-1 and TRBJ2-4, with D possibly matching TRBD1 (6 bases). The CDR3 runs 15 residues. V lost 4 bases to trimming and J lost 1 base, with 10 bases between them. Germline assignment: CDR1 KGHDR and CDR2 SFDVKD.

This chain uses TRBV2 with TRBJ2-7, with D perhaps matching TRBD1 (5 bases). Per germline, CDR1 SNHLY and CDR2 FYNNEI. V was shortened by 8 bases and J by 3 bases, with 14 bases between the two germline ends. The CDR3 loop spans 13 amino acids. The CDR3, as DNA: TGTGCCAGCCGTTCAGGGTCGCGCTACGAGCAGTACTTC. Protein: CASRSGSRYEQYF.